A single sample is the source of the 19 T cell receptor beta chains below, sequenced in a study of Tregs in tolerant kidney transplant recipients. The data were produced by immunoSEQ multiplex PCR, yet TCRdb's version contains in-frame clones alone and is incomplete. The sample holds 50,000 or so clones. The sample consisted of CD4+ T cells from blood, taken before the transplant. These receptors came from a human donor who received a combined kidney and bone marrow transplant.

Comments on this clone: The CDR3 is cut off 3 residues early in the read; its end comes from the germline J gene. The rearrangement joins TRBV19 to TRBJ1-1; D may be TRBD1 (6 bases). Trimming removed 5 bases from V and 0 bases from J, with 13 bases in between. Germline V gene sequence: CDR1 LNHDA, CDR2 SQIVND (reference sequence). The CDR3 totals 15 residues. The part of the CDR3 DNA that was read is TGTGCCAGTAGTCCTCAACAGGGTTTGAACACTGAA. Its protein is CASSPQQGLNTE. The entire CDR3 is CASSPQQGLNTEAFF. The complete variable domain, with remaining parts taken from reference TRBV19 and TRBJ1-1, reads DGGITQSPKYLFRKEGQNVTLSCEQNLNHDAMYWYRQDPGQGLRLIYYSQIVNDFQKGDIAEGYSVSREKKESFPLTVTSAQKNPTAFYLCASSPQQGLNTEAFFGQGTRLTVV.

Remarks on this clone: The missing CDR3 end, 3 residues past where the read stops, is filled in from the germline J gene. The chain combines TRBV5-1 with TRBJ1-1; D not certain. CDR3 length equals 14 residues. V was cut by 3 bases and J by 1 base, with 10 bases left in between. Looked up from germline, CDR1 is SGHRS and CDR2 is YFSETQ. CDR3: CASSSLAGNTEAFF. The DNA read from the CDR3 is TGCGCCAGCAGCTCCCTGGCGGGGAACACTGAA. Full variable domain (rest looked up from reference TRBV5-1 and TRBJ1-1): KAGVTQTPRYLIKTRGQQVTLSCSPISGHRSVSWYQQTPGQGLQFLFEYFSETQRNKGNFPGRFSGRQFSNSRSEMNVSTLELGDSALYLCASSSLAGNTEAFFGQGTRLTVV.

Notes on this clone: Sequencing ends 3 residues short of the CDR3 end; the germline J gene provides the rest. The chain carries TRBV20-1 and TRBJ2-5; 7 positions agree with TRBD1. Trimming cost V 2 bases and J 2 bases; bases outside gene matches: 2. There are 13 residues in the CDR3. The germline V gene encodes CDR1 DFQATT and CDR2 SNEGSKA (reference sequence). CDR3 DNA (partial): TGCAGTGCTAGACGCAGGGGGCAAGAGACC. Translating gives CSARRRGQET. The full CDR3 is CSARRRGQETQYF.

In regard to this clone: The observed sequence ends 3 residues before the CDR3 terminus, with the missing tail filled in from the germline J gene. The J gene is TRBJ1-2, the V gene TRBV7-2, with TRBD1 matching over 8 bases. After removal of 1 base from V and 2 bases from J, the junction contained 3 bases not matched to a gene. From germline, CDR1 is SGHTA and CDR2 FQGNSA. This CDR3 has 15 amino acids. CDR3 amino acids: CASSLVPGGNYGYTF. The sequenced CDR3 bases are TGTGCCAGCAGCTTAGTACCAGGGGGCAACTATGGC.

As regards this clone: The read stops 3 residues short of the end of the CDR3; the missing end is completed from the germline J gene. The chain recombines TRBV2 with TRBJ2-7; TRBD1 aligns across 7 bases. The CDR3 runs to 14 residues. V was pared by 6 bases and J by 0 bases, with 5 bases of the junction left unmatched. The germline V gene encodes CDR1 SNHLY and CDR2 FYNNEI. CDR3 amino acids: CASSPDRFSYEQYF. The CDR3 bases that were read are TGTGCCAGCAGCCCGGACAGGTTCTCCTACGAG.

Note on this clone: Read data end 3 residues before the CDR3 end; the end is taken from the germline J gene. The rearrangement uses TRBV19 and TRBJ2-7; TRBD2 matches at 9 bases. Trimming removed 5 bases from V and 2 bases from J; junction bases left unmatched: 10. This CDR3 is 16 amino acids long. From germline, CDR1 is LNHDA and CDR2 SQIVND (reference sequence). The CDR3 sequence: CASSPRLAASTYEQYF. The CDR3 DNA, read in part, is TGTGCCAGTAGTCCTAGACTAGCGGCATCTACCTACGAG.

In regard to this clone: The missing CDR3 end, 3 residues past where the read stops, is filled in from the germline J gene. The V call is TRBV29-1, the J call TRBJ2-2; TRBD2 is a possible D gene (5 bases). Per germline, CDR1 SQVTM and CDR2 ANQGSEA. CDR3 size: 17 residues. Trimming left V 2 bases short and J 2 bases short, with 18 bases between. The CDR3 bases that were read are TGCAGCGTTGAAACGAGGAGACGAGGGCGTAACACCGGGGAG. It encodes CSVETRRRGRNTGE. The full CDR3 is CSVETRRRGRNTGELFF.

In regard to this clone: The read halts 3 residues ahead of the CDR3 end, with the missing end drawn from the germline J gene. The rearrangement joins TRBV12-3 or TRBV12-4 to TRBJ2-5, with no clear D. V was shortened by 3 bases and J by 5 bases, with 7 bases between the two germline ends. CDR3 length: 12 amino acids. The CDR3 bases that were read are TGTGCCAGCAGTTTGGCGGAGGAGACC. Translated, it gives CASSLAEET. From start to end, the CDR3 is CASSLAEETQYF.

CDR3 sequence: CAISPGETLYGYTF. The part of the CDR3 DNA that was read is TGTGCCATCAGCCCGGGGGAAACCCTCTATGGC. The J gene is TRBJ1-2, the V gene TRBV10-3, with D perhaps matching TRBD1 (5 bases). With the read ending 3 residues before the CDR3 end, the germline J gene is used to fill in that end. CDR1 is ENHRY and CDR2 is SYGVKD in the germline V gene. The CDR3 extends over 14 amino acids. Trimming shortened V by 6 bases and J by 4 bases, and 15 bases separated the two germline ends.

To note about this clone: Read coverage stops 3 residues before the CDR3 terminus; the germline J gene supplies the remainder. The J gene is TRBJ2-3, the V gene TRBV7-8; a weak D match, TRBD1 (6 bases). Germline V gene lookup returns CDR1 SGHVS and CDR2 FQNEAQ. This CDR3 comprises 16 residues. Trimming removed 2 bases at V and 1 base at J, with 13 bases between. CDR3 loop: CASSLPRGKGTDTQYF. Partial CDR3 DNA: TGTGCCAGCAGCTTACCCAGGGGCAAGGGCACAGATACG.

Remarks on this clone: The CDR3 end is not reached by the read, which stops 3 residues before it; the germline J gene fills it in. Other DNA sequences in the same sample also yield this CDR3. This chain uses TRBV7-2 with TRBJ2-5; no clear D. From germline, CDR1 is SGHTA and CDR2 FQGNSA. The CDR3 has 12 amino acids. Between the trimmed V and J ends, which lost 3 bases and 5 bases, there was a span of 7 bases. The CDR3 spells CASSLGLETQYF. The DNA read from the CDR3 is TGTGCCAGCAGCTTGGGCCTGGAGACC. Drawing the rest from reference TRBV7-2 and TRBJ2-5, the complete variable domain is GAGVSQSPSNKVTEKGKDVELRCDPISGHTALYWYRQSLGQGLEFLIYFQGNSAPDKSGLPSDRFSAERTGGSVSTLTIQRTQQEDSAVYLCASSLGLETQYFGPGTRLLVL.

CDR3 protein: CSALAEGSYNEQFF. Incomplete CDR3 DNA: TGCAGTGCTTTAGCGGAAGGCTCCTACAATGAG. The chain has TRBV20-1 and TRBJ2-1; D may be TRBD2 (6 bases). From the germline J gene comes the end of the CDR3, since the read stops 3 residues before it. CDR1 is DFQATT and CDR2 is SNEGSKA in the germline V gene (reference sequence). V was clipped by 5 bases and J by 0 bases, with 11 bases between them. This CDR3 region has 14 residues.

This clone is deemed medium-sized (0.01 to 0.1%) by its frequency. The read gets to within 3 residues of the CDR3 end, and the germline J gene fills in the rest. Within the sample, other DNA sequences also encode this same CDR3. The V and J genes are TRBV7-2 and TRBJ2-7; TRBD1 agrees at 8 bases. V shed 3 bases and J 6 bases; nucleotides not matched to a gene: 4. CDR1 SGHTA and CDR2 FQGNSA come from the germline V gene. CDR3 size: 13 residues. This CDR3 is CASSFGQGGEQYF. The CDR3 DNA, read in part, is TGTGCCAGCAGCTTCGGACAGGGAGGCGAG.

On this clone: The read falls 3 residues short of the CDR3 end, and the missing part is taken from the germline J gene. The J gene is TRBJ1-1, the V gene TRBV2; D may be TRBD1 (6 bases). Germline CDR1 reads SNHLY; CDR2 reads FYNNEI. The V gene lost 6 bases and the J gene lost 0 bases, with 11 bases spanning the gap. The length of the CDR3 is 14 residues. Incomplete CDR3 DNA: TGTGCCAGCAGGCGACAGGTGATGAACACTGAA. This sequence encodes CASRRQVMNTE. The complete CDR3 sequence is CASRRQVMNTEAFF.

A note on this clone: The read comes to an end 3 residues before the CDR3 does, leaving the germline J gene to fill in the end. V is TRBV7-6 and J is TRBJ1-5; D gene unclear. Germline V gene data show CDR1 as SGHVS and CDR2 as FNYEAQ. The CDR3 spans 13 residues. The V end was cut by 3 bases, the J end by 5 bases, with 8 bases between. The part of the CDR3 DNA that was read is TGTGCCAGCAGCTTGGGCATTGATCAGCCC. Amino acids: CASSLGIDQP. The complete CDR3 reads CASSLGIDQPQHF.

On this clone: The read terminates 3 residues ahead of where the CDR3 ends, so the germline J gene completes it. The chain joins TRBV7-2 to TRBJ2-5; TRBD1 matches 12 bases. The CDR3 loop spans 15 amino acids. V dropped 5 bases and J dropped 5; count of bases not matched to a gene: 6. Per germline, CDR1 SGHTA and CDR2 FQGNSA. The CDR3 loop reads CASSDSGTGGETQYF. The sequenced part of the CDR3 DNA is TGTGCCAGCAGCGACTCCGGGACAGGGGGCGAGACC.

With regard to this clone: The CDR3 end falls 3 residues outside the read, so it is completed with the germline J gene. The chain combines TRBV2 with TRBJ2-1, with D possibly matching TRBD1 (6 bases). Germline V gives CDR1 SNHLY, CDR2 FYNNEI. The CDR3 sequence is 14 residues long. Trimming left V 6 bases short and J 6 bases short, with 15 bases between. The DNA read from the CDR3 is TGTGCCAGCAGCCAGGGGATCCCTGGCAATGAG. Protein sequence: CASSQGIPGNE. The complete CDR3 protein is CASSQGIPGNEQFF.

Remarks on this clone: The read terminates 3 residues before the CDR3 end, so the remaining end is supplied by the germline J gene. The rearrangement links TRBV19 to TRBJ1-1; the D gene is possibly TRBD1 (6 bases). The germline CDR1 and CDR2 sequences are LNHDA and SQIVND (reference sequence). The CDR3 spans 14 residues. Trimming shortened V by 10 bases and J by 7 bases, and 22 bases separated the two germline ends. The CDR3 bases that were read are TGTGCCACCTTCGATCGCTGGGGGGGGCGTGAA. It encodes CATFDRWGGRE. The CDR3, in full, reads CATFDRWGGREAFF.

The chain's CDR3 is CASSPDRAGSGIPLHF. CDR3 DNA (partial): TGTGCCAGCTCACCGGACAGGGCCGGGTCGGGTATCCCC. This sequence joins TRBV18 and TRBJ1-6; the match to TRBD1 covers 8 bases. The read ends 3 residues shy of where the CDR3 ends; the end is completed using the germline J gene. The CDR3 has 16 residues. From germline, CDR1 is KGHSH and CDR2 LQKENI. Combining the CDR3 with reference TRBV18 and TRBJ1-6 gives the whole variable domain NAGVMQNPRHLVRRRGQEARLRCSPMKGHSHVYWYRQLPEEGLKFMVYLQKENIIDESGMPKERFSAEFPKEGPSILRIQQVVRGDSAAYFCASSPDRAGSGIPLHFGNGTRLTVT.